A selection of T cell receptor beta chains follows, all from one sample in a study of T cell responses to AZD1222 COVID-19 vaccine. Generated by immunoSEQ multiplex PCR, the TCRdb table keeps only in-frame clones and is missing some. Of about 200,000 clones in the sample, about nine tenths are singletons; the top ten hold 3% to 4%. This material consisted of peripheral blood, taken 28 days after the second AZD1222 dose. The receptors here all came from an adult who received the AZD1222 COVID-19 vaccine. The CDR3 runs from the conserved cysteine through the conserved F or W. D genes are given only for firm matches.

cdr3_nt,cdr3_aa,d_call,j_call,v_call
TGTGCCAGCAGCCACCGGGTAGATAATTCACCCCTCCACTTT,CASSHRVDNSPLHF,NA,TRBJ1-6,TRBV11-2
TGTGCCAGCAGCTTACGGGGCGGGAGGAAAGATTCCTACAATGAGCAGTTCTTC,CASSLRGGRKDSYNEQFF,TRBD2,TRBJ2-1,TRBV7-2
TGCAGCGTTGAAGACCGACGCTACGAGCAGTACTTC,CSVEDRRYEQYF,NA,TRBJ2-7,TRBV29-1
TGTGCCAGCACCAAGCGGGAGGGCCGGGAGACCCAGTACTTC,CASTKREGRETQYF,TRBD2,TRBJ2-5,TRBV2
TGTGCCAGCAGCAAGGACAGGGGGCTGTACGAGCAGTACTTC,CASSKDRGLYEQYF,TRBD1,TRBJ2-7,TRBV7-9
TGTGCCAGCAGCTTATTGCCCTCGGGGGGCGGGACTGAAGCTTTCTTT,CASSLLPSGGGTEAFF,NA,TRBJ1-1,TRBV7-2
TGCGCCAGCAGCCAAGTTACAGGGCCTAATCAGCCCCAGCATTTT,CASSQVTGPNQPQHF,NA,TRBJ1-5,TRBV4-1
TGTGCCAGCAGCCGAACCAGCGGGAGGGTGGCCTACAATGAGCAGTTCTTC,CASSRTSGRVAYNEQFF,TRBD2,TRBJ2-1,TRBV28
TGTGCCAGCAGTCCACGGACAGTCTACAATGAGCAGTTCTTC,CASSPRTVYNEQFF,NA,TRBJ2-1,TRBV28
TGTGCCAGCAGTTTATATGAGAACACTGAAGCTTTCTTT,CASSLYENTEAFF,NA,TRBJ1-1,TRBV27
TGTGCCAGCAGCCAAGCAGTAGCTTTGAACACCGGGGAGCTGTTTTTT,CASSQAVALNTGELFF,NA,TRBJ2-2,TRBV3-1/TRBV3-2
TGTGCCTGGAGTGCCATTAGGGGGCAACTCTACGAGCAGTACTTC,CAWSAIRGQLYEQYF,TRBD1,TRBJ2-7,TRBV30
TGTGCCAGCAGTTACTCGGCATATAGCAATCAGCCCCAGCATTTT,CASSYSAYSNQPQHF,NA,TRBJ1-5,TRBV6-7
TGCGCCAGCAGCCAGAACAGGGAGTACACTGAAGCTTTCTTT,CASSQNREYTEAFF,NA,TRBJ1-1,TRBV4-1
TGTGCCAGCAGCTCAAAGACCCTAATTGGGTCAGATACGCAGTATTTT,CASSSKTLIGSDTQYF,NA,TRBJ2-3,TRBV7-8